These 28 T cell receptor beta chains were all obtained from the same sample, sequenced in a study of T cells after yellow fever vaccination. MiXCR, applied by TCRdb to the 5' RACE reads, yields one record per CDR3 protein. The table lists approximately 70,000 distinct CDR3 sequences, more than 5.5% of them singletons. The sample consisted of CD8+ T cells sorted from PBMCs, taken more than 8 days after the first yellow fever vaccination. The receptors stem from a man younger than 35 who received the YFV17D yellow fever vaccine.

This clonotype was observed a few times. The chain is built from TRBV7-9 and TRBJ1-1, with D hard to call. The CDR3 consists of 15 residues. The V and J ends lost 1 base and 1 base respectively, with 10 bases between them. CDR1 is SEHNR and CDR2 is FQNEAQ in the germline V gene (reference sequence). DNA for the CDR3: TGTGCCAGCAGCTTAGGGCCGGGGAAGAACACTGAAGCTTTCTTT. Its translation is CASSLGPGKNTEAFF. Complete variable domain (other parts from reference TRBV7-9 and TRBJ1-1): DTGVSQNPRHKITKRGQNVTFRCDPISEHNRLYWYRQTLGQGPEFLTYFQNEAQLEKSRLLSDRFSAERPKGSFSTLEIQRTEQGDSAMYLCASSLGPGKNTEAFFGQGTRLTVV.

As regards this clonotype: A much larger clone differs from this one at a single base, so this may be a read error. The chain joins TRBV29-1 to TRBJ2-2; D might be TRBD1 (5 bases). V was shortened by 4 bases and J by 5 bases, with 8 bases between the two germline ends. The CDR3 has 12 residues. The germline V gene has CDR1 SQVTM and CDR2 ANQGSEA. The CDR3 region is CSVVPGTGELFF. CDR3 sequence (DNA): TGCAGCGTTGTCCCAGGGACCGGGGAGCTGTTTTTT.

Comments on this clonotype: Given a much more abundant clone one base away, this may be a read error. The V and J genes are TRBV12-3 or TRBV12-4 and TRBJ2-1; 12 bases line up with TRBD2. J was trimmed by 6 bases and V by 5 bases; bases with no gene match: 11. This CDR3 has 17 residues. CDR3 nucleotides: TGTGCCAGCAGTCCTGGACTAGCGGGGATCCTCTTCAATGAGCAGTTCTTC. It encodes CASSPGLAGILFNEQFF.

In the case of this clonotype: Mismatch with germline at one junction end may stem from a read error. The chain recombines TRBV15 with TRBJ1-4; the D is unclear. The CDR3 contains 16 residues. Germline V gene lookup returns CDR1 LNHNV and CDR2 YYDKDF (reference sequence). The CDR3 DNA follows: TGTGCCACCAGCAGAGGGAAACAGCCAACTAATGAAAAACTGTCTTTT. It codes for CATSRGKQPTNEKLSF. Drawing the rest from reference TRBV15 and TRBJ1-4, the complete variable domain is DAMVIQNPRYQVTQFGKPVTLSCSQTLNHNVMYWYQQKSSQAPKLLFHYYDKDFNNEADTPDNFQSRRPNTSFCFLDIRSPGLGDTAMYLCATSRGKQPTNEKLSFGSGTQLSVL.

This clonotype was seen a handful of times. V is TRBV7-3 and J is TRBJ2-3, with TRBD2 matching 11 bases. V dropped 5 bases and J dropped 2; count of bases not matched to a gene: 6. The CDR3 loop spans 16 amino acids. In germline, CDR1 is SGHTA, CDR2 FQGTGA. CDR3 in amino acids: CASSQLAGAYTDTQYF. CDR3 in DNA: TGTGCCAGCAGCCAACTAGCGGGGGCCTACACAGATACGCAGTATTTT.

This clonotype was recorded many times. The rearrangement uses TRBV20-1 and TRBJ1-5; D unclear. CDR3 length: 13 residues. Trimming left V 5 bases short and J 3 bases short, with 11 bases between. Germline V gives CDR1 DFQATT, CDR2 SNEGSKA (reference sequence). For the CDR3, the DNA is TGCAGTGCTGCCCCGGTCCCCAATCAGCCCCAGCATTTT. Its protein product is CSAAPVPNQPQHF.

The V gene is TRBV20-1, the J gene TRBJ2-1; TRBD1 agrees at 9 bases. V lost 6 bases and J lost 6; bases outside the gene matches: 6. The V gene's germline CDR1 is DFQATT and CDR2 SNEGSKA (reference sequence). This CDR3 contains 13 residues. CDR3: CSACRDRANEQFF. DNA for the CDR3: TGCAGTGCCTGCCGGGACAGGGCCAATGAGCAGTTCTTC.

This clonotype has ten or more counts. V gene TRBV7-6 combines with J gene TRBJ2-1, with 9 bases aligning to TRBD2. The CDR3 extends over 14 amino acids. Trimming took 5 bases from V and 7 from J; bases not matched to a gene: 6. CDR1 and CDR2 (germline): SGHVS, FNYEAQ. CDR3 in DNA: TGTGCCAGCAGCCTGGGGACTAGCAGGAATGAGCAGTTCTTC. This gives the protein CASSLGTSRNEQFF.

As for this clonotype: A read error may be the cause here, since a much bigger clone is one base away. The V call is TRBV6-5, the J call TRBJ2-3; weak D call: TRBD1 (5 bases). The CDR3 consists of 14 residues. Germline CDR1 and CDR2: MNHEY and SVGAGI. Trimming shortened V by 2 bases and J by 4 bases, and 10 bases separated the two germline ends. The CDR3 bases are TGTGCCAGCAGTTACCGATGGGGCTCAGATACGCAGTATTTT. Amino acids: CASSYRWGSDTQYF.

This clonotype was detected only a few times. The V gene is TRBV5-1, the J gene TRBJ2-7; D call uncertain. The germline gives CDR1 SGHRS, CDR2 YFSETQ. The CDR3 is made up of 14 amino acids. The V gene lost 5 bases and the J gene lost 4 bases, with 16 bases spanning the gap. CDR3 amino acids: CASRYTELRYEQYF. CDR3 sequence (DNA): TGCGCCAGCAGATACACAGAATTGAGGTACGAGCAGTACTTC.

A few counts support this clonotype. The gene calls are TRBV5-4 and TRBJ1-2, with a weak D call TRBD1 (5 bases). The CDR3 is 14 amino acids. CDR1 is SGHNT and CDR2 is YYREEE in the germline V gene (reference sequence). Trimming stripped 2 bases from V and 6 bases from J, with 14 bases between. The CDR3 is CASSFLTGVDGYTF. The CDR3 DNA is TGTGCCAGCAGCTTCCTCACAGGAGTCGATGGCTACACCTTC.

In this sample, this clonotype turned up many times. V is TRBV7-6 and J is TRBJ2-1, with D tentatively TRBD1 (6 bases). The length of the CDR3 is 15 residues. The V end was cut by 0 bases, the J end by 2 bases, with 8 bases between. Germline loops: CDR1 SGHVS, CDR2 FNYEAQ. The CDR3 region has the DNA TGTGCCAGCAGCTTAGCTGGGGGCGCCTACAATGAGCAGTTCTTC. Translating it yields CASSLAGGAYNEQFF. The whole variable domain, filled in from reference TRBV7-6 and TRBJ2-1, reads GAGVSQSPRYKVTKRGQDVALRCDPISGHVSLYWYRQALGQGPEFLTYFNYEAQQDKSGLPNDRFSAERPEGSISTLTIQRTEQRDSAMYRCASSLAGGAYNEQFFGPGTRLTVL.

This clonotype was observed at least ten times. The chain joins TRBV5-1 to TRBJ2-5, with a possible D match to TRBD2 (6 bases). Looked up from germline, CDR1 is SGHRS and CDR2 is YFSETQ. V was pared by 2 bases and J by 5 bases, with 16 bases between. The CDR3 is made up of 15 amino acids. For the CDR3, the DNA is TGCGCCAGCAGCTTTGCGGCGGGGCTTTTTGAGACCCAGTACTTC. Protein sequence: CASSFAAGLFETQYF.

This clonotype was counted at least ten times. The chain joins TRBV7-9 to TRBJ2-7, with D hard to call. CDR3 length equals 15 residues. Trimming pared 1 base from V and 4 bases from J, leaving 14 bases between. Germline-derived CDR1 and CDR2 are SEHNR and FQNEAQ (reference sequence). The CDR3 reads CASSLGQFLGYEQYF. In nucleotides, the CDR3 is TGTGCCAGCAGCTTAGGCCAGTTCCTTGGATACGAGCAGTACTTC.

This clonotype occurred many times. The rearrangement uses TRBV11-2 and TRBJ2-2; the D is unclear. The CDR3 runs to 12 residues. Per the germline V gene, CDR1 is SGHAT and CDR2 is FQNNGV. The V and J ends lost 1 base and 9 bases respectively, with 6 bases between them. The CDR3 protein is CASSLVSWELFF. The CDR3 DNA sequence: TGTGCCAGCAGCTTAGTTTCGTGGGAGCTGTTTTTT. The variable domain in full, with the rest retrieved from reference TRBV11-2 and TRBJ2-2, is EAGVAQSPRYKIIEKRQSVAFWCNPISGHATLYWYQQILGQGPKLLIQFQNNGVVDDSQLPKDRFSAERLKGVDSTLKIQPAKLEDSAVYLCASSLVSWELFFGEGSRLTVL.

This clonotype was counted at least ten times. V and J are TRBV6-8 and TRBJ2-5; 10 bases are a match to TRBD1. CDR3 length: 14 amino acids. CDR1 is MNHGY, CDR2 SAAAGT, per germline. Trimming removed 7 bases from V and 2 bases from J; junction bases left unmatched: 4. The CDR3: CASTGQGDQETQYF. The CDR3 nucleotides are TGTGCCAGCACCGGACAGGGGGATCAAGAGACCCAGTACTTC.

This clonotype was counted at least ten times. The chain couples TRBV25-1 to TRBJ2-2; maybe TRBD2 (5 bases). This CDR3 is built from 14 residues. The V gene lost 3 bases and the J gene lost 4 bases, with 9 bases spanning the gap. CDR1 is MGHDK and CDR2 is SYGVNS in the germline V gene. CDR3 region: CASSDQSGTGELFF. Here the CDR3 DNA reads TGTGCCAGCAGTGACCAAAGCGGCACCGGGGAGCTGTTTTTT.

The genes are TRBV7-8 and TRBJ2-3; 8 positions match TRBD2. CDR3 size: 17 residues. The germline gives CDR1 SGHVS, CDR2 FQNEAQ. V gave up 3 bases and J gave up 2 bases; unmatched junction bases: 10. The CDR3 nucleotides read TGTGCCAGCAGCTTCCCCCACGGGGGGGCAGACACAGATACGCAGTATTTT. As protein: CASSFPHGGADTDTQYF. The whole variable domain, filled in from reference TRBV7-8 and TRBJ2-3, reads GAGVSQSPRYKVAKRGQDVALRCDPISGHVSLFWYQQALGQGPEFLTYFQNEAQLDKSGLPSDRFFAERPEGSVSTLKIQRTQQEDSAVYLCASSFPHGGADTDTQYFGPGTRLTVL.

In its sample, this clonotype was seen a few times. V gene TRBV19 combines with J gene TRBJ1-1, with 9 bases aligning to TRBD1. V was clipped by 7 bases and J by 4 bases; unmatched bases: 10. CDR3 length: 15 amino acids. Germline CDR1 is LNHDA and CDR2 is SQIVND (reference sequence). The CDR3 region has the DNA TGTGCCAGTACCCAAACAGGGGGCTTAAGCACTGAAGCTTTCTTT. It specifies CASTQTGGLSTEAFF.

This clonotype was seen ten or more times. V gene TRBV15 combines with J gene TRBJ1-1; D is uncertain. Germline V CDR1 and CDR2: LNHNV, YYDKDF (reference sequence). CDR3 length: 13 amino acids. V lost 3 bases and J lost 3, with 8 bases in between. The CDR3, as DNA: TGTGCCACCAGCAGGAGATCGGACACTGAAGCTTTCTTT. This sequence encodes CATSRRSDTEAFF.

The sample holds one count of this clonotype. Possible read error: a much larger clone is one base away. V and J are TRBV4-1 and TRBJ2-4, with D unresolved. Germline-derived CDR1 and CDR2 are MGHRA and YSYEKL. The CDR3 is 13 residues long. This CDR3 reads CASSPPANNIQYF. The CDR3 region has the DNA TGCGCCAGCAGCCCCCCTGCCAACAACATTCAGTACTTC.

This clonotype was observed at least ten times. This chain's CDR3 is CASSSQGGGTDTQYF. DNA for the CDR3: TGTGCCAGCAGCTCCCAAGGGGGCGGCACAGATACGCAGTATTTT. The chain combines TRBV7-9 with TRBJ2-3, with 7 nucleotides matching TRBD1. The CDR3 is made up of 15 amino acids. Germline values: CDR1 SEHNR, CDR2 FQNEAQ (reference sequence). The V segment lost 4 bases and the J segment 1 base; nucleotides outside the gene matches: 5.

This clonotype was observed at least ten times. The rearrangement joins TRBV29-1 to TRBJ2-5; 7 bases line up with TRBD1. Germline V lookup: CDR1 SQVTM, CDR2 ANQGSEA. The length of the CDR3 is 14 residues. The V gene end was trimmed by 6 bases and the J gene end by 5 bases; junction bases not matched to a gene: 12. CDR3 sequence (DNA): TGCAGCGTCGATAGACCAGGGGGATCGGAGACCCAGTACTTC. Encoded protein: CSVDRPGGSETQYF.

This clonotype has a count of ten or more. This chain uses TRBV4-3 with TRBJ2-3; D possibly uses TRBD1 or TRBD2 (5 bases each). Germline V CDR1 and CDR2: LGHNA, YSLEER. The V end was cut by 4 bases, the J end by 2 bases, with 10 bases between. The CDR3 loop spans 14 amino acids. The CDR3 spells CASSRGPFTDTQYF. The CDR3 DNA reads as TGCGCCAGCAGCCGGGGACCTTTCACAGATACGCAGTATTTT.

This clonotype was detected only a few times. The J gene is TRBJ2-5, the V gene TRBV11-2; 9 bases fit TRBD1. V lost 6 bases, J lost 5 bases, and 7 bases stayed unmatched. Germline V CDR1 and CDR2: SGHAT, FQNNGV. There are 14 residues in the CDR3. This chain's CDR3 is CASSYGQGTETQYF. Written as DNA, the CDR3 is TGTGCCAGCAGTTACGGACAGGGGACGGAGACCCAGTACTTC.

This clonotype was seen ten or more times. This chain uses TRBV15 with TRBJ2-7; D not certain. V was cut by 0 bases and J by 0 bases, with 6 bases left in between. CDR1 is LNHNV and CDR2 is YYDKDF in the germline V gene (reference sequence). The CDR3 is made up of 14 amino acids. CDR3 coding DNA: TGTGCCACCAGCAGAGAGGGTATCTCCTACGAGCAGTACTTC. The encoded protein is CATSREGISYEQYF.

Of note for this clonotype: It may be a read error: a sequence one base away is much more abundant. The chain joins TRBV24-1 to TRBJ2-1; weak D call: TRBD2 (6 bases). Trimming stripped 9 bases from V and 8 bases from J, with 16 bases between. The CDR3 contains 13 residues. Germline assignment: CDR1 KGHDR and CDR2 SFDVKD. The CDR3 DNA reads as TGTGCCACCGAAGATCCCCGGAGGGATGAGCAGTTCTTC. It translates to CATEDPRRDEQFF.

The sample holds many counts of this clonotype. The chain employs TRBV6-5 and TRBJ1-2, with 7 bases matching TRBD1. Unmatched junction bases numbered 15, after V lost 6 bases and J lost 8 bases. The germline V gene encodes CDR1 MNHEY and CDR2 SVGAGI. The CDR3 loop spans 15 amino acids. The CDR3 region has the DNA TGTGCCAGCAGGGGACAGTCACGAGTTCGAGGAGGCTACACCTTC. Translating gives CASRGQSRVRGGYTF.